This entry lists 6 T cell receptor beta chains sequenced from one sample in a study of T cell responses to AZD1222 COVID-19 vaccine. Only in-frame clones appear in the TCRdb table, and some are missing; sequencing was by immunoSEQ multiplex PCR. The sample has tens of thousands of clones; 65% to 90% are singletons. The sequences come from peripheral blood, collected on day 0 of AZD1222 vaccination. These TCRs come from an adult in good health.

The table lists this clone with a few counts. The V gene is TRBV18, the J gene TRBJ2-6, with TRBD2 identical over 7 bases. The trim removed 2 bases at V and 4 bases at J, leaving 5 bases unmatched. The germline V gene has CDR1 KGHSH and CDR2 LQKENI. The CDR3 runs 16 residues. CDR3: CASSPGAGVGANVLTF. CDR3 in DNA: TGTGCCAGCTCACCAGGGGCGGGGGTCGGGGCCAACGTCCTGACTTTC.

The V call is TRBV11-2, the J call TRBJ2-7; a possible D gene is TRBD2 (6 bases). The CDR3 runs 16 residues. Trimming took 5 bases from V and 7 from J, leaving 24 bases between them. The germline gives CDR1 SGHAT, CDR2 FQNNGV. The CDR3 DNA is TGTGCCAGCAGCAAAGAAAGCGGGCATCTCCCCGCTGAGCAGTACTTC. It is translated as CASSKESGHLPAEQYF.

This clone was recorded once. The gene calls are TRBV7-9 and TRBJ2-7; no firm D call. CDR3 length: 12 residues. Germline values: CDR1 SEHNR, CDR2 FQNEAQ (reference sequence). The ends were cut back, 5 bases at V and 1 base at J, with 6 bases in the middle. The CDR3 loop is CASSHRSYEQYF. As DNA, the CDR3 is TGTGCCAGCAGCCACCGGTCCTACGAGCAGTACTTC.

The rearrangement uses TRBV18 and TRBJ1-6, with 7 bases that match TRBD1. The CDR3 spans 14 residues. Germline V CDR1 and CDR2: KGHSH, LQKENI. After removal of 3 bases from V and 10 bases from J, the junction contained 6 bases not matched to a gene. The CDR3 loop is CASSPGQNVSPLHF. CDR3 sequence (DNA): TGTGCCAGCTCACCGGGACAGAATGTCTCACCCCTCCACTTT.

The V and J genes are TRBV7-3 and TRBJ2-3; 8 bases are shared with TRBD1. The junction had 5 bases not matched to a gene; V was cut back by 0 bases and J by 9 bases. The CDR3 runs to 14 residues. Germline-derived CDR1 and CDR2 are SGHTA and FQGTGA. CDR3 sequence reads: CASSLTAAGGTQYF. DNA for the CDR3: TGTGCCAGCAGCTTAACAGCTGCAGGGGGCACGCAGTATTTT. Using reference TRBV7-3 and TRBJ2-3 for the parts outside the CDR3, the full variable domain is GAGVSQTPSNKVTEKGKYVELRCDPISGHTALYWYRQSLGQGPEFLIYFQGTGAADDSGLPNDRFFAVRPEGSVSTLKIQRTERGDSAVYLCASSLTAAGGTQYFGPGTRLTVL.

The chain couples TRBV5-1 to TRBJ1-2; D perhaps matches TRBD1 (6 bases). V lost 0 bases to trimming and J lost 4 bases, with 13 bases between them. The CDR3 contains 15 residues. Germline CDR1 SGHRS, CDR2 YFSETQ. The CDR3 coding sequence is TGCGCCAGCAGCTTGGAGCACAGGGTTAGCTATGGCTACACCTTC. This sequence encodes CASSLEHRVSYGYTF.